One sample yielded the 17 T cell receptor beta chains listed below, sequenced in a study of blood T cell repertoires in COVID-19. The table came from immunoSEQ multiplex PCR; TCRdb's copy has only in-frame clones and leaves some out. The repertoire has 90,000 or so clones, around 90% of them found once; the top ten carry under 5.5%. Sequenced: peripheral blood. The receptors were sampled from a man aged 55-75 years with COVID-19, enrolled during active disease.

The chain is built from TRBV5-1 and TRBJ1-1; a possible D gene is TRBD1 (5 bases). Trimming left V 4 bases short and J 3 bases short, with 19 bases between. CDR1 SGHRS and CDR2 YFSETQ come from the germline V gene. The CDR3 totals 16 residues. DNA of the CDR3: TGCGCCAGCAGCCGGCTACCAGGCGGGGCCGACACTGAAGCTTTCTTT. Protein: CASSRLPGGADTEAFF.

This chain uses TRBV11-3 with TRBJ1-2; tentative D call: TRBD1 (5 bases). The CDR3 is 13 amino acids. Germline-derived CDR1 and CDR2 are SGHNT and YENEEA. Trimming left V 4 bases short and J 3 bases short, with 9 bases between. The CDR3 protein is CASSWGRDYGYTF. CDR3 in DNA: TGTGCCAGCAGCTGGGGCCGAGACTATGGCTACACCTTC.

In nucleotides, the CDR3 is TGTGCCAGCAGCCGAGACAGGGGGGGAGCTTTCTTT. As protein: CASSRDRGGAFF. This chain uses TRBV11-2 with TRBJ1-1, with 9 bases identical to TRBD1. V was pared by 5 bases and J by 10 bases, with 5 bases of the junction left unmatched. The CDR3 length is 12 residues. CDR1 is SGHAT and CDR2 is FQNNGV in the germline V gene.

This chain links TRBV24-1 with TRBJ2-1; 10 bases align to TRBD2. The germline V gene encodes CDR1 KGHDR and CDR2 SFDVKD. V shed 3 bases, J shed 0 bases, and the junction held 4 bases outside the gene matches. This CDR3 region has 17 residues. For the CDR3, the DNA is TGTGCCACCAGTGATCGTAGCGGGAGGATCTCCTACAATGAGCAGTTCTTC. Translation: CATSDRSGRISYNEQFF.

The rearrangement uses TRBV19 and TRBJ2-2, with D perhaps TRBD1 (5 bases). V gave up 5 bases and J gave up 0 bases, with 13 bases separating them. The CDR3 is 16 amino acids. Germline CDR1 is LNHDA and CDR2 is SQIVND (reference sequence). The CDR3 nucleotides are TGTGCCAGTAGTTCACAGGCAATTGCGAACACCGGGGAGCTGTTTTTT. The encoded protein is CASSSQAIANTGELFF.

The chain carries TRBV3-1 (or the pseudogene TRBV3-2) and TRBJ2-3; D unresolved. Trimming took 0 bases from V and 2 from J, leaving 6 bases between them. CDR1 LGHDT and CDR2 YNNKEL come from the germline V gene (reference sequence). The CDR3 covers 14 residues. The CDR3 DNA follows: TGTGCCAGCAGCCAAGATTCTAACACAGATACGCAGTATTTT. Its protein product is CASSQDSNTDTQYF.

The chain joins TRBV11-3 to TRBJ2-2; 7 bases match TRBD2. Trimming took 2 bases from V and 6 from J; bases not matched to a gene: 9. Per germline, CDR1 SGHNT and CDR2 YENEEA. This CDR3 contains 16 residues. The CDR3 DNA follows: TGTGCCAGCAGCTTATCTAGCGGAGGTGGATCCGGGGAGCTGTTTTTT. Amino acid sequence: CASSLSSGGGSGELFF.

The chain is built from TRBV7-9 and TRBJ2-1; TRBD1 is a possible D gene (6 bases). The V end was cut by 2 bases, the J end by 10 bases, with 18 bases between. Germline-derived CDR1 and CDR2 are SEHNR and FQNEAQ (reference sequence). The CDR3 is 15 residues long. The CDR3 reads CASSLPSEGGKEQFF. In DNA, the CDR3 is TGTGCCAGCAGCTTACCTTCGGAAGGGGGTAAAGAGCAGTTCTTC. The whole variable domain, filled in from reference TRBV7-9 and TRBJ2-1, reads DTGVSQNPRHKITKRGQNVTFRCDPISEHNRLYWYRQTLGQGPEFLTYFQNEAQLEKSRLLSDRFSAERPKGSFSTLEIQRTEQGDSAMYLCASSLPSEGGKEQFFGPGTRLTVL.

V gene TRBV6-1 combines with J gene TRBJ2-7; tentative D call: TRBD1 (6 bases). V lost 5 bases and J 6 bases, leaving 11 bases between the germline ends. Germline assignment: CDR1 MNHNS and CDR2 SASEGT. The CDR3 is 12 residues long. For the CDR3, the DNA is TGTGCCAGCAGTCCCCTAGGGGGCGAGCAGTACTTC. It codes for CASSPLGGEQYF.

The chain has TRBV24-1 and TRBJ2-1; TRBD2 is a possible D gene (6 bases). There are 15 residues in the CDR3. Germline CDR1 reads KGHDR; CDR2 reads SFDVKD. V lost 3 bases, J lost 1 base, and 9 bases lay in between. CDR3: CATSDKTRSYNEQFF. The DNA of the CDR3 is TGTGCCACCAGTGATAAGACTAGGTCCTACAATGAGCAGTTCTTC.

The CDR3 loop reads CASSVVDSFSTEAFF. CDR3 DNA: TGTGCCAGCAGCGTAGTGGACTCTTTTAGCACTGAAGCTTTCTTT. The chain has TRBV9 and TRBJ1-1; D is ambiguous. The CDR3 runs to 15 residues. V was cut by 0 bases and J by 4 bases, with 13 bases left in between. Germline V gives CDR1 SGDLS, CDR2 YYNGEE.

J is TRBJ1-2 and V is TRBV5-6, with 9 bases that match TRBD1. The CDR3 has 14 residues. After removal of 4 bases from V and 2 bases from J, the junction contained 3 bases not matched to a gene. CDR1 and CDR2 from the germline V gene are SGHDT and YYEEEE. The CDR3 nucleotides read TGTGCCAGCAGCCCTGGACAGGGGAACTATGGCTACACCTTC. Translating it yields CASSPGQGNYGYTF.

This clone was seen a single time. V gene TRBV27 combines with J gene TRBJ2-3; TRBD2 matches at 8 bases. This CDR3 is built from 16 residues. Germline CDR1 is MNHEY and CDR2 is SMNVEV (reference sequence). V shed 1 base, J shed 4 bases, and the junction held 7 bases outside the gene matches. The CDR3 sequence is CASSLLRGLGPDTQYF. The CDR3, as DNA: TGTGCCAGCAGTTTATTGAGGGGACTAGGCCCAGATACGCAGTATTTT.

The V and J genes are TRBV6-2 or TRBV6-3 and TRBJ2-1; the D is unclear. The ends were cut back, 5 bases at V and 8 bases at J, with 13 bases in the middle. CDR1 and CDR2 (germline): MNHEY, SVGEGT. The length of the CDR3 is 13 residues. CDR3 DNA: TGTGCCAGCAGTACTCTAGAGTCCTATGAGCAGTTCTTC. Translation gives CASSTLESYEQFF.

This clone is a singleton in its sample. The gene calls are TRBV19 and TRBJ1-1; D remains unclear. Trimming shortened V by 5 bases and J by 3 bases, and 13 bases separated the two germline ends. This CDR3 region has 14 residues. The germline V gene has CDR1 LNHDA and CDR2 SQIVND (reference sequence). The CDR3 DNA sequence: TGTGCCAGTAGTCCTCGTCCCCGGTACACTGAAGCTTTCTTT. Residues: CASSPRPRYTEAFF.

CDR3: CASSEYGRNTEAFF. The CDR3 DNA is TGTGCCAGCAGTGAATATGGGCGGAACACTGAAGCTTTCTTT. The V call is TRBV25-1, the J call TRBJ1-1; D remains ambiguous. CDR1 MGHDK and CDR2 SYGVNS come from the germline V gene. CDR3 length: 14 amino acids. V lost 0 bases, J lost 1 base, and 6 bases lay in between.

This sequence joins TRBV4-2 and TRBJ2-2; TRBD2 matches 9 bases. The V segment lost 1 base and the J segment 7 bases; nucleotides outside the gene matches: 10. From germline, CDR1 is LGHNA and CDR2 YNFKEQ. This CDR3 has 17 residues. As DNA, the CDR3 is TGTGCCAGCAGCCAAGTTTGGGTAGCGGGAGAAGGCGGGGAGCTGTTTTTT. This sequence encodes CASSQVWVAGEGGELFF.